This is a list of T cell receptor beta chains from one sample in a study of blood T cell repertoires in COVID-19. Only in-frame clones appear in the TCRdb table, and some are missing; sequencing was by immunoSEQ multiplex PCR. The sample records 200,000 to 300,000 clones, around 88% being singletons. Sample: peripheral blood. These TCRs come from a woman in her thirties with COVID-19, enrolled during active disease. CDR3s include the opening cysteine and the closing phenylalanine or tryptophan. D genes are given only for firm matches. The size of a clone is reported for some rows only, either as once, few or many, or as a class for expanded clones.

v_call,j_call,clone_size,d_call,cdr3_nt,cdr3_aa
TRBV7-8,TRBJ1-5,NA,TRBD1,TGTGCCAGCAGCTTAATGACAGGGAGGCGTCAGCCCCAGCATTTT,CASSLMTGRRQPQHF
TRBV5-1,TRBJ2-7,few,TRBD1,TGCGCCAGCAGCCCAAACTTACAGGGGATCTCCTACGAGCAGTACTTC,CASSPNLQGISYEQYF
TRBV2,TRBJ2-1,NA,TRBD2,TGTGCCAGCAGTGGGCTAGCGGGAGTTGAGCAGTTCTTC,CASSGLAGVEQFF
TRBV6-1,TRBJ2-3,once,TRBD2,TGTGCCAGCAGTGACATCGAAGCGGGAGGTCACGATACGCAGTATTTT,CASSDIEAGGHDTQYF
TRBV11-2,TRBJ2-3,once,TRBD1,TGTGCCAGCAGCCCACGGACAGGGATGACGGATACGCAGTATTTT,CASSPRTGMTDTQYF
TRBV13,TRBJ1-6,NA,NA,TGTGCCAGCAGCGCGGGGAGCTCCTATAATTCACCCCTCCACTTT,CASSAGSSYNSPLHF
TRBV4-2,TRBJ1-5,NA,TRBD1,TGTGCCAGCAGCCAAGATCTGTCAGGGGGCGGTCAGCCCCAGCATTTT,CASSQDLSGGGQPQHF
TRBV5-3,TRBJ1-5,NA,NA,TGTGCCGAACTACATGATCTGCAGCCCCAGCATTTT,CAELHDLQPQHF
TRBV19,TRBJ1-1,NA,TRBD1,TGTGCCAGTAGCAGAGGGGGCGCCCCGGACACTGAAGCTTTCTTT,CASSRGGAPDTEAFF
TRBV9,TRBJ2-3,NA,TRBD2,TGTGCCAGCAGCCCTCCGCCCGGGACTAGTGGCACAGATACGCAGTATTTT,CASSPPPGTSGTDTQYF
TRBV7-2,TRBJ1-3,NA,NA,TGTGCCAGCAGCTTAATCGGAGCTGGCTCTGGAAACACCATATATTTT,CASSLIGAGSGNTIYF
TRBV27,TRBJ1-2,once,NA,TGTGCCAGCAGTTACGGGGAGGGTTACTATGGCTACACCTTC,CASSYGEGYYGYTF
TRBV18,TRBJ1-1,NA,NA,TGTGCCAGCTCACCATCCAAAGCGAACACTGAAGCTTTCTTT,CASSPSKANTEAFF
TRBV7-9,TRBJ1-1,few,NA,TGTGCCAGCAGCTTAAGTCTTGGGGCGAATGAGGCTTTCTTT,CASSLSLGANEAFF
TRBV6-5,TRBJ2-1,NA,NA,TGTGCCAGCAGCCTGGGGGCGGGCCCCTACAATGAGCAGTTCTTC,CASSLGAGPYNEQFF
TRBV19,TRBJ1-2,NA,TRBD1,TGTGCCACCTGGGACAGGACCTACTATGGCTACACCTTC,CATWDRTYYGYTF
TRBV28,TRBJ1-1,NA,NA,TGTGCCAGCAGTTTTTTCAAGAACACTGAAGCTTTCTTT,CASSFFKNTEAFF
TRBV29-1,TRBJ2-1,NA,NA,TGCAGCGTTGGATTCAGGGGCAATGAGCAGTTCTTC,CSVGFRGNEQFF
TRBV5-4,TRBJ2-2,NA,NA,TGTGCCAGCAGCTTGCCGGGAGTGAGGACCGGGGAGCTGTTTTTT,CASSLPGVRTGELFF
TRBV28,TRBJ2-2,once,TRBD1,TGTGCCAGCAGGTCCGGGACAGCGTATACCGGGGAGCTGTTTTTT,CASRSGTAYTGELFF
TRBV18,TRBJ2-2,NA,TRBD1,TGTGCCAGCTCACCGGGACAGAACCTTTTGAGGGCCGGGGAGCTGTTTTTT,CASSPGQNLLRAGELFF
TRBV13,TRBJ1-4,NA,TRBD1,TGTGCCAGCAGCGGGGCAGGGGGTGAAAAACTGTTTTTT,CASSGAGGEKLFF
TRBV6-1,TRBJ2-5,once,TRBD2,TGTGCCAGCAGTGAGGGACTAGCGGGAGCCGAGACCCAGTACTTC,CASSEGLAGAETQYF
TRBV21-1,TRBJ1-5,NA,NA,TGTGCCAGCAGCAAAGACACACTGAGGCTTCAGCCCCAGCATTTT,CASSKDTLRLQPQHF
TRBV5-1,TRBJ2-3,NA,TRBD2,TGCGCCAGCAGCCCGGACCCAGCGGGAGTCGCCTCAGATACGCAGTATTTT,CASSPDPAGVASDTQYF
TRBV3-1/TRBV3-2,TRBJ1-1,few,NA,TGTGCCAGCAGCCCAGCAGGGAACACTGAAGCTTTCTTT,CASSPAGNTEAFF
TRBV4-1,TRBJ1-1,NA,TRBD1,TGCGCCAGCAGCCAAGTCGGACAGGGGGCGGACACTGAAGCTTTCTTT,CASSQVGQGADTEAFF
TRBV19,TRBJ2-1,NA,TRBD2,TGTGCCAGTAGCCCCCGGGGTAGCGGGTCCTACAATGAGCAGTTCTTC,CASSPRGSGSYNEQFF
TRBV6-2/TRBV6-3,TRBJ1-5,NA,NA,TGTGCCAGCAGCTCCACGGCAGGGTGGGCGCGGAATCAGCCCCAGCATTTT,CASSSTAGWARNQPQHF
TRBV11-2,TRBJ2-1,NA,TRBD2,TGTGCCAGCAGCTTAGGCGCGGGAGGGCCGGGGGATGAGCAGTTCTTC,CASSLGAGGPGDEQFF
TRBV5-1,TRBJ1-1,NA,NA,TGCGCCAGCAGCTTGGTAGGGGCCCCCACTGAAGCTTTCTTT,CASSLVGAPTEAFF
TRBV28,TRBJ1-6,NA,NA,TGTGCCAGCAGTTTGAGGGGACATACTTCACCCCTCCACTTT,CASSLRGHTSPLHF
TRBV7-2,TRBJ2-2,NA,TRBD2,TGTGCCAGCAGCGAGAGAGCGGGGGCGAACACCGGGGAGCTGTTTTTT,CASSERAGANTGELFF
TRBV18,TRBJ2-6,NA,NA,TGTGCCAGCTCACCACCCCTCTCTGGGGCCAACGTCCTGACTTTC,CASSPPLSGANVLTF
TRBV23-1,TRBJ2-3,NA,NA,TGCGCCAGCAGTCCCGACTATCGGTACGATACGCAGTATTTT,CASSPDYRYDTQYF
TRBV4-1,TRBJ2-3,NA,TRBD2,TGCGCCAGCAGCCGATCCCTAGCGGGGGCCGACACAGATACGCAGTATTTT,CASSRSLAGADTDTQYF
TRBV12-3/TRBV12-4,TRBJ2-5,NA,NA,TGTGCCAGCAGATTCCGGGACCAAGAGACCCAGTACTTC,CASRFRDQETQYF
TRBV12-3/TRBV12-4,TRBJ2-3,few,TRBD1,TGTGCCACCACGGGACAGCTCACAGATACGCAGTATTTT,CATTGQLTDTQYF
TRBV5-1,TRBJ1-5,NA,TRBD1,TGCGCCAGCAGCCTGGGGACAGGGACGCAGCCCCAGCATTTT,CASSLGTGTQPQHF
TRBV27,TRBJ2-7,NA,TRBD1,TGTGCCAGCGCAAACACCCTACAGGGGCCTCCTCCCTACGAGCAGTACTTC,CASANTLQGPPPYEQYF
TRBV19,TRBJ1-5,NA,NA,TGTGCCAGAACCGCTTGCGCAGGGGGCAATCAGCCCCAGCATTTT,CARTACAGGNQPQHF
TRBV5-4,TRBJ2-5,NA,NA,TGTGCCAGCACCAGGACAGCTCAAGAGACCCAGTACTTC,CASTRTAQETQYF
TRBV13,TRBJ2-5,NA,TRBD1,TGTGCCAGCAGCGGGGACAGGGGCGGAGGGGAGACCCAGTACTTC,CASSGDRGGGETQYF
TRBV20-1,TRBJ1-1,NA,TRBD1,TGCAGTGCTAGTTTACCGGGACAGGGGGCCACTGAAGCTTTCTTT,CSASLPGQGATEAFF
TRBV6-2/TRBV6-3,TRBJ1-2,NA,TRBD1,TGTGCCAGCAGTTACAGGGGGCGCGACGGCTACACCTTC,CASSYRGRDGYTF
TRBV6-4,TRBJ2-3,NA,TRBD2,TGTGCCAGCAGTGCGACTAGCGGGAGCACAGATACGCAGTATTTT,CASSATSGSTDTQYF
TRBV2,TRBJ1-5,few,TRBD1,TGTGCCAGCAGTGTCTCACAGGGGGCGGGTCAGCCCCAGCATTTT,CASSVSQGAGQPQHF
TRBV18,TRBJ2-3,NA,TRBD2,TGTGCCAGCCCCGCCTCGGGGGGGCCGGGCACAGATACGCAGTATTTT,CASPASGGPGTDTQYF
TRBV5-4,TRBJ2-1,NA,TRBD1,TGTGCCAGCAGCTTGGCCGACAGGGGCAGTTGGGTTGAGCAGTTCTTC,CASSLADRGSWVEQFF